This TCR beta chain was captured by sequencing in a study of shared clonotypes between healthy human individuals. General observations from the study: Larger richness was generally estimated for naive than memory subsets.

Per sorted-subset replicate PCR, input was around 220 ng DNA, representing some 30,000 T cell genomes. Clones were sequenced by immunoSEQ multiplex PCR, and TCRdb holds only the in-frame ones, with some missing. Of 2 million to 2.5 million clones listed, more than 80% are singletons. Germline CDR1 is MNHNY and CDR2 is SVGAGI (reference sequence). V lost 3 bases and J 7 bases, leaving 5 bases between the germline ends. This CDR3 has 11 residues. To note about this clone: As yet, its antigen is unknown.

Free of recent acute infections or vaccinations, the donors were healthy HIV-negative adults. The donors were all Caucasian adults (living in Nashville, Tennessee). Specimen: naive CD4+ T cells from PBMCs. Subset noted: CD45RA+ positively selected. The rearrangement joins TRBV6-6 to TRBJ2-3; D unresolved. The sequence was obtained from a man in his late teens or twenties in good health. Some clones in this sample may be carry-over from other donors' samples. The CDR3 loop is CASSYGHTQYF. CDR3 DNA sequence: TGTGCCAGCAGTTATGGTCATACGCAGTATTTT.